The TCR beta chain under discussion was sequenced for a study of early T cells in non-severe SARS-CoV-2 infection. Study in general: Chains stayed unpaired after sequencing of bulk RNA from unsorted whole blood. Study outcomes and limitations: VDJdb matches were skewed toward anti-spike CD8 T cell responses.

This clonotype was seen a few times. Antigen specificity is unknown. Each single cDNA molecule received a unique molecular identifier. TCRdb reprocessed the 5' RACE reads via MiXCR and lists one record per CDR3 protein. The profile shows roughly 69,000 distinct CDR3 sequences, approximately 9.1% of them singletons. Germline loops: CDR1 SGHTA, CDR2 FQGNSA. The CDR3 totals 14 residues. Trimming stripped 5 bases from V and 2 bases from J, with 11 bases between. This material consisted of whole blood, taken at baseline. V and J are TRBV7-2 and TRBJ2-3, with D possibly being TRBD1 (6 bases). The sequence derives from an adult who was a healthcare worker with PCR-confirmed SARS-CoV-2 infection or an uninfected control (not recorded which). In nucleotides, the CDR3 is TGTGCCAGCAGCCCCCGGACAGACACAGATACGCAGTATTTT. This sequence encodes CASSPRTDTDTQYF. The full variable domain, completed using reference TRBV7-2 and TRBJ2-3, is GAGVSQSPSNKVTEKGKDVELRCDPISGHTALYWYRQSLGQGLEFLIYFQGNSAPDKSGLPSDRFSAERTGGSVSTLTIQRTQQEDSAVYLCASSPRTDTDTQYFGPGTRLTVL.